This T cell receptor (beta chain) was sequenced for a study of T-cell reconstitution after alpha-beta-depleted transplantation in children. As it was prepared, the TCRbeta library received unique molecular identifiers. One entry per CDR3 protein results from TCRdb running MiXCR on the PCR reads. The sample contains 350,000 to 400,000 distinct CDR3 sequences, roughly 20% of which appear only once. Germline CDR1 DFQATT, CDR2 SNEGSKA (reference sequence). The length of the CDR3 is 15 residues. V was pared by 5 bases and J by 5 bases, with 12 bases of the junction left unmatched. This clonotype was picked up many times.

The sequence came from a human donor who donated a stem cell graft to a child with acute myeloid leukemia. The rearrangement uses TRBV20-1 and TRBJ2-5, with 9 bases fitting TRBD2. Sample: PBMCs from the stem cell graft donor, taken from the stem cell graft. The DNA of the CDR3 is TGCAGTGCTTTCGACGAGCGGGAGGCCCCGGAGACCCAGTACTTC. It translates to CSAFDEREAPETQYF.